A single sample is the source of the 17 T cell receptor beta chains below, sequenced in a study of control samples from healthy donors and cancer patients. The repertoire was sequenced with immunoSEQ multiplex PCR; TCRdb's copy has only in-frame clones and lacks some. The sample lists 150,000 or so clones, about 90% occurring once. The sample consisted of blood. All receptors derive from a man between 18 and 29 years old in good health.

This sequence joins TRBV7-2 and TRBJ2-2; possible D gene TRBD1, 6 bases. The CDR3 runs to 14 residues. Germline V gene lookup returns CDR1 SGHTA and CDR2 FQGNSA. V lost 4 bases, J lost 1 base, and 7 bases lay in between. In DNA form, the CDR3 reads TGTGCCAGCAGCTCGGGACAGAACACCGGGGAGCTGTTTTTT. Translated, it gives CASSSGQNTGELFF. Combining the CDR3 with reference TRBV7-2 and TRBJ2-2 gives the whole variable domain GAGVSQSPSNKVTEKGKDVELRCDPISGHTALYWYRQSLGQGLEFLIYFQGNSAPDKSGLPSDRFSAERTGGSVSTLTIQRTQQEDSAVYLCASSSGQNTGELFFGEGSRLTVL.

The chain employs TRBV15 and TRBJ2-7, with TRBD1 identical over 8 bases. Germline trimming cut 0 bases from V and 5 bases from J; bases unmatched to any gene: 6. Germline V CDR1 and CDR2: LNHNV, YYDKDF (reference sequence). The CDR3 is made up of 15 amino acids. The CDR3 is CATSRDRGLIHEQYF. The CDR3 nucleotides read TGTGCCACCAGCAGAGACAGGGGGCTAATCCACGAGCAGTACTTC. Filled out from reference TRBV15 and TRBJ2-7, the complete variable domain reads DAMVIQNPRYQVTQFGKPVTLSCSQTLNHNVMYWYQQKSSQAPKLLFHYYDKDFNNEADTPDNFQSRRPNTSFCFLDIRSPGLGDTAMYLCATSRDRGLIHEQYFGPGTRLTVT.

The V gene is TRBV29-1, the J gene TRBJ2-3; possible D gene TRBD2, 6 bases. CDR1 and CDR2 (germline): SQVTM, ANQGSEA. The CDR3 extends over 14 amino acids. Trimming took off 5 bases at V and 0 bases at J, with 12 bases between the two ends. The CDR3: CSVYPGTSTDTQYF. As DNA, the CDR3 is TGCAGCGTTTACCCCGGGACTAGCACAGATACGCAGTATTTT.

The table lists this clone with a few counts. The CDR3 nucleotides read TGTGCCAGCAGGCGCAGGGGTTCGGGCTACGAGCAGTACTTC. Residues: CASRRRGSGYEQYF. The chain is built from TRBV6-5 and TRBJ2-7; a possible D gene is TRBD1 (6 bases). Trimming removed 6 bases at V and 3 bases at J, with 15 bases between. In germline, CDR1 is MNHEY, CDR2 SVGAGI. This CDR3 region has 14 residues.

The chain carries TRBV6-5 and TRBJ2-2; D call uncertain. This CDR3 is 15 amino acids long. V dropped 2 bases and J dropped 5 bases, with 12 bases sitting between them. Germline V lookup: CDR1 MNHEY, CDR2 SVGAGI. The CDR3 region is CASSYGGFRTGELFF. The CDR3, as DNA: TGTGCCAGCAGTTACGGCGGATTTAGGACCGGGGAGCTGTTTTTT.

The chain is built from TRBV19 and TRBJ2-5, with D perhaps matching TRBD2 (5 bases). Germline lookup yields CDR1 LNHDA and CDR2 SQIVND (reference sequence). The V gene lost 6 bases and the J gene lost 5 bases, with 7 bases spanning the gap. CDR3 length: 11 residues. CDR3 residues: CASRRGETQYF. Here the CDR3 DNA reads TGTGCCAGTAGACGGGGTGAGACCCAGTACTTC.

The chain carries TRBV10-3 and TRBJ1-1; D is ambiguous. This CDR3 spans 14 amino acids. Trimming removed 4 bases from V and 4 bases from J, with 13 bases in between. Germline V gene lookup returns CDR1 ENHRY and CDR2 SYGVKD. The CDR3 reads CAISGGSRGTEAFF. The CDR3 DNA reads as TGTGCCATCAGTGGGGGATCCCGGGGCACTGAAGCTTTCTTT.

This clone is a singleton in its sample. The chain joins TRBV6-1 to TRBJ2-3; D tentatively fits TRBD1 or TRBD2 (5 bases each). Trimming pared 2 bases from V and 1 base from J, leaving 13 bases between. This CDR3 contains 16 residues. The germline gives CDR1 MNHNS, CDR2 SASEGT. CDR3 DNA sequence: TGTGCCAGCAGTGAATCCACGGGGCTACGCACAGATACGCAGTATTTT. The encoded protein is CASSESTGLRTDTQYF.

V usage is TRBV6-5 and J usage is TRBJ1-3; D unresolved. The CDR3 has 14 amino acids. Germline values: CDR1 MNHEY, CDR2 SVGAGI. V lost 2 bases and J lost 3, with 8 bases in between. DNA of the CDR3: TGTGCCAGCAGTTACGGACGGAATGGAAACACCATATATTTT. It is translated as CASSYGRNGNTIYF.

On this clone: Other DNA sequences in the same sample also yield this CDR3. V and J are TRBV18 and TRBJ1-2; TRBD1 aligns across 10 bases. The V gene's germline CDR1 is KGHSH and CDR2 LQKENI. The CDR3 has 14 residues. The V gene end was trimmed by 3 bases and the J gene end by 7 bases; junction bases not matched to a gene: 5. CDR3 in DNA: TGTGCCAGCTCACCTCCGGGACAGGGGTCTGGCTACACCTTC. Encoded protein: CASSPPGQGSGYTF.

This chain connects TRBV6-5 to TRBJ1-2, with D maybe TRBD1 (5 bases). CDR1 and CDR2 (germline): MNHEY, SVGAGI. V shed 3 bases and J shed 4 bases, with 12 bases lying between them. This CDR3 has 14 amino acids. DNA for the CDR3: TGTGCCAGCAGTTATTCCGGGACGCCCTATGGCTACACCTTC. Amino acids: CASSYSGTPYGYTF.

As to this clone: The junction departs from the called germline gene at one end, perhaps through a read error. The V and J genes are TRBV6-5 and TRBJ2-7, with D possibly TRBD2 on 5 matching bases. This CDR3 is 12 amino acids long. The germline V gene encodes CDR1 MNHEY and CDR2 SVGAGI. CDR3 protein: CASSSPRAPVSF. The CDR3 DNA reads as TGTGCCAGCAGTTCGCCGAGGGCCCCAGTTTCCTTC.

The genes are TRBV30 and TRBJ2-5; no firm D call. The CDR3 has 11 residues. V lost 4 bases and J lost 7, with 10 bases in between. CDR1 is GTSNPN and CDR2 is SVGIG in the germline V gene (reference sequence). CDR3 residues: CAWKFRGTQYF. DNA for the CDR3: TGTGCCTGGAAATTCCGTGGGACCCAGTACTTC.

The count of this clone is one. The chain has TRBV3-1 (or the pseudogene TRBV3-2) and TRBJ2-5; D gene ambiguous. Germline loops: CDR1 LGHDT, CDR2 YNNKEL (reference sequence). V lost 1 base and J 2 bases, leaving 11 bases between the germline ends. CDR3 size: 15 residues. In DNA, the CDR3 is TGTGCCAGCAGCCAAGGGGTGCAGATTCAAGAGACCCAGTACTTC. It translates to CASSQGVQIQETQYF.

The rearrangement links TRBV19 to TRBJ1-1; D is possibly TRBD1 (5 bases). V was clipped by 3 bases and J by 5 bases, with 13 bases between them. Germline CDR1 LNHDA, CDR2 SQIVND (reference sequence). The CDR3 is 14 residues long. The CDR3 nucleotides read TGTGCCAGTAGTATCGAGGGGATCAGGACTGAAGCTTTCTTT. Translating it yields CASSIEGIRTEAFF.

Comment on this clone: At one end, the junction sequence differs from germline, possibly due to a read error. The CDR3 DNA follows: TGTGCCAGCAGCGGCCAAAGACAGGCACAGTCTTTC. Its translation: CASSGQRQAQSF. The chain recombines TRBV7-2 with TRBJ2-6; a possible D gene is TRBD1 (6 bases). Germline CDR1 is SGHTA and CDR2 is FQGNSA. The CDR3 loop spans 12 amino acids.

V usage is TRBV10-1 and J usage is TRBJ1-6; D is perhaps TRBD1 (6 bases). The V gene's germline CDR1 is WNHNN and CDR2 SYGVQD (reference sequence). Trimming shortened V by 11 bases and J by 0 bases, and 14 bases separated the two germline ends. There are 15 residues in the CDR3. This CDR3 reads CAGSRGGSYNSPLHF. CDR3 coding DNA: TGCGCCGGAAGCAGGGGAGGCTCCTATAATTCACCCCTCCACTTT.